The T cell receptor beta chain described here comes from a study of CD8 T cells in ankylosing spondylitis. Study outcomes and limitations: One TCR beta motif, made up of under ten highly homologous variants, appeared characteristic of ankylosing spondylitis blood. Within matched ankylosing spondylitis synovial fluid, disease-linked clones were reportedly significantly enriched. Earlier studies detected some motif variants in reactive arthritis synovial fluid and blood.

With molecular barcodes, quantitative 5'-RACE was used to make the TCR beta libraries. TCRdb re-derived calls from the 5' RACE reads in MiXCR, one entry per CDR3 protein. Of approximately 540,000 distinct CDR3 sequences in the sample, 12% were seen once. Many counts were recorded for this clonotype. The antigen remains unidentified. The CDR3 spans 14 residues. The V gene's germline CDR1 is SGHRS and CDR2 YFSETQ. The ends lost 3 bases at V and 5 bases at J; junction bases unmatched: 3. The sequenced sample was blood, either unsorted or a sorted T cell fraction (not recorded which). The clonotype was recovered from a male donor with ankylosing spondylitis. The chain recombines TRBV5-1 with TRBJ2-1; 9 positions match TRBD2. The CDR3 DNA reads TGCGCCAGCAGCTCTAGCGGGGTCAACAATGAGCAGTTCTTC. This sequence encodes CASSSSGVNNEQFF.